This T cell receptor beta chain was identified during a study of T cell responses to AZD1222 COVID-19 vaccine. This CDR3 is built from 19 residues. Germline V gene sequence: CDR1 SGHDN, CDR2 FVKESK. V was shortened by 1 base and J by 1 base, with 22 bases between the two germline ends. Repertoires were generated with immunoSEQ multiplex PCR, while TCRdb's copy carries only in-frame clones and drops some. This repertoire shows 54,000 or so clones, about 85% found once; its top ten account for under 5%. The sequence came from an adult in good health. The starting material was peripheral blood, obtained on day 0 of AZD1222 vaccination. This chain uses TRBV14 with TRBJ1-2, with D possibly being TRBD1 (5 bases). In DNA, the CDR3 is TGTGCCAGCAGCCAAGCGACCCACTCTCCCTCGGGGGGTAACTATGGCTACACCTTC. Encoded protein: CASSQATHSPSGGNYGYTF.